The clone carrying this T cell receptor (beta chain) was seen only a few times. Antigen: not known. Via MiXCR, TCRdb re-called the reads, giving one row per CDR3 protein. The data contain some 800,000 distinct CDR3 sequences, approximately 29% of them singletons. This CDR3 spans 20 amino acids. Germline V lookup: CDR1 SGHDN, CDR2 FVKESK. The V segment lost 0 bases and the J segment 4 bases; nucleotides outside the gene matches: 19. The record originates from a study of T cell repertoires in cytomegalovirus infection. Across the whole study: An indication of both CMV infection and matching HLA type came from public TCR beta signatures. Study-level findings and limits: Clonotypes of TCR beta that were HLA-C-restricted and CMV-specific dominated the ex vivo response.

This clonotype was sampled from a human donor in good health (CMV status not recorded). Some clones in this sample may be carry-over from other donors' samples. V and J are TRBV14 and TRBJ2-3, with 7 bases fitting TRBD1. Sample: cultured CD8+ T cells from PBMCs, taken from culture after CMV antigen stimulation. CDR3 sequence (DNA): TGTGCCAGCAGCCAAGATTGGTCCCTTGAACAGGGGAGAATGTCAGATACGCAGTATTTT. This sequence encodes CASSQDWSLEQGRMSDTQYF.